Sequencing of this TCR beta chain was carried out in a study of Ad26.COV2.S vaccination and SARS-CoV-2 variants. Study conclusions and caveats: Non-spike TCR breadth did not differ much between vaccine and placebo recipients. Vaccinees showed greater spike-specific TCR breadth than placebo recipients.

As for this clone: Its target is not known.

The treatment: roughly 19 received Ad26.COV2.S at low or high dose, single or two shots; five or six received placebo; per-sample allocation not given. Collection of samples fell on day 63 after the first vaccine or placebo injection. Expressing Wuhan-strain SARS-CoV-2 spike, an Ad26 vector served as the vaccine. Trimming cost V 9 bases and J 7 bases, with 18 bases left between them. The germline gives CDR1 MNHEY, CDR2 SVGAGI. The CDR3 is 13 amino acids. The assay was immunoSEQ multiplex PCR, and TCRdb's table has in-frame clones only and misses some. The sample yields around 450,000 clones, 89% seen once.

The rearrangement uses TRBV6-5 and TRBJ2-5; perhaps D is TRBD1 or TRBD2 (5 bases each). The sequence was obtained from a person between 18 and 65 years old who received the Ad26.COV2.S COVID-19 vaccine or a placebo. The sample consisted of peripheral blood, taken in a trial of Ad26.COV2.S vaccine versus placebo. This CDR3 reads CASKGPSEGTQYF. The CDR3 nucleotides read TGTGCCAGTAAGGGACCAAGTGAGGGGACCCAGTACTTC.